Listed below are T cell receptor beta chains from one sample, sequenced in a study of PD-L1 blockade in urothelial cancer. Clones were read by immunoSEQ multiplex PCR, and TCRdb kept only the in-frame ones, dropping some. The table records approximately 28,000 clones, around 84% of them present only once. Source: PBMCs, taken around atezolizumab (anti-PD-L1) treatment. The receptors were sampled from a man between 65 and 85 years old with urothelial cancer. The CDR3 runs from the conserved cysteine through the conserved F or W. The order of the fields is CDR3 length, V gene, J gene, clone size, D gene, CDR3 protein, CDR3 DNA. The D gene is left open where the match is weak. Size tells how often a clone was seen (once, few, many) or the class of an expanded clone, and some rows leave it out.

15,TRBV7-2,TRBJ2-7,NA,NA,CASSSGEGVSYEQYF,TGTGCCAGCAGTTCAGGGGAAGGGGTCTCCTACGAGCAGTACTTC
15,TRBV2,TRBJ2-3,NA,TRBD2,CASSDRRGGTDTQYF,TGTGCCAGCAGTGATAGGCGGGGGGGCACAGATACGCAGTATTTT
14,TRBV7-2,TRBJ2-2,NA,NA,CASRPNRETGELFF,TGTGCCAGCAGACCCAACAGGGAGACCGGGGAGCTGTTTTTT
15,TRBV2,TRBJ2-7,few,TRBD1,CASSIRDRGSYEQYF,TGTGCCAGCAGTATCAGGGACAGGGGGTCCTACGAGCAGTACTTC
15,TRBV7-9,TRBJ2-1,medium-sized,TRBD1,CASSYGTGSYNEQFF,TGTGCCAGCAGTTACGGGACAGGCTCCTACAATGAGCAGTTCTTC
14,TRBV2,TRBJ2-2,NA,TRBD2,CASRGGTGTGELFF,TGTGCCAGCAGGGGGGGGACGGGCACCGGGGAGCTGTTTTTT
14,TRBV28,TRBJ1-5,NA,NA,CASSPPGRGQPQHF,TGTGCCAGCAGTCCCCCGGGGAGGGGACAGCCCCAGCATTTT
18,TRBV5-8,TRBJ1-1,NA,NA,CASSGGWGRAKMNTEAFF,TGTGCCAGCAGCGGGGGGTGGGGCAGGGCAAAGATGAACACTGAAGCTTTCTTT
11,TRBV28,TRBJ1-2,NA,NA,CASSSRGGYTF,TGTGCCAGCAGCAGCAGGGGTGGCTACACCTTC
14,TRBV13,TRBJ2-5,NA,NA,CASTVRRAQETQYF,TGTGCCAGCACCGTCCGGAGGGCCCAAGAGACCCAGTACTTC
11,TRBV28,TRBJ1-2,NA,TRBD1,CASTGNYGYTF,TGTGCCTCGACAGGGAACTATGGCTACACCTTC
15,TRBV9,TRBJ2-7,NA,NA,CASSVLPGLTYEQYF,TGTGCCAGCAGCGTACTGCCAGGTTTAACCTACGAGCAGTACTTC
15,TRBV2,TRBJ1-4,NA,TRBD1,CASRLTGARNEKLFF,TGTGCCAGCAGACTCACAGGGGCCAGGAATGAAAAACTGTTTTTT
12,TRBV6-1,TRBJ1-3,NA,NA,CASGGAGNTIYF,TGTGCCAGCGGTGGCGCAGGAAACACCATATATTTT
14,TRBV7-2,TRBJ2-7,NA,NA,CASSLPGRGGEQYF,TGTGCCAGCAGCTTACCAGGGAGGGGGGGGGAGCAGTACTTC
15,TRBV4-1,TRBJ1-2,NA,TRBD1,CASREVGRGEIGYTF,TGCGCCAGCCGCGAAGTTGGCAGGGGGGAGATAGGCTACACCTTC
19,TRBV6-7,TRBJ2-6,NA,TRBD2,CASSYSILAGLGGANVLTF,TGTGCCAGCAGTTACTCGATTCTAGCGGGGCTTGGCGGGGCCAACGTCCTGACTTTC
18,TRBV7-8,TRBJ2-1,NA,NA,CASSPPRRDSSSYNEQFF,TGTGCCAGCAGCCCTCCACGCCGTGACTCGAGCTCCTACAATGAGCAGTTCTTC
14,TRBV11-2,TRBJ1-4,few,NA,CASHRAGLNEKLFF,TGTGCCAGCCACAGGGCGGGTCTTAATGAAAAACTGTTTTTT
11,TRBV19,TRBJ1-1,medium-sized,NA,CASRWGGVAFF,TGTGCCAGTAGATGGGGGGGTGTAGCTTTCTTT
14,TRBV2,TRBJ2-7,NA,TRBD2,CASTDSRGKNEQYF,TGTGCCAGCACAGACTCGCGGGGGAAGAACGAGCAGTACTTC
10,TRBV20-1,TRBJ1-1,NA,NA,CSAAEIEAFF,TGCAGTGCCGCCGAGATAGAAGCTTTCTTT
15,TRBV5-4,TRBJ2-7,NA,TRBD2,CASSLPGLVLDEQYF,TGTGCCAGCAGCTTGCCTGGACTAGTATTGGACGAGCAGTACTTC
12,TRBV6-5,TRBJ2-3,NA,NA,CASGGSDYTQYF,TGTGCCAGCGGCGGTTCTGATTATACGCAGTATTTT
16,TRBV5-4,TRBJ2-1,NA,TRBD2,CASSSRSGSSYNEQFF,TGTGCCAGCAGCTCGCGTAGCGGGAGCTCCTACAATGAGCAGTTCTTC
13,TRBV6-1,TRBJ1-4,NA,TRBD1,CASSADRGRRPSF,TGTGCCAGCAGTGCGGACAGGGGGCGTAGGCCCTCTTTT
19,TRBV27,TRBJ2-1,NA,TRBD2,CASSPPLELAGSSYNEQFF,TGTGCCAGCAGTCCACCCTTAGAACTAGCGGGGAGCTCCTACAATGAGCAGTTCTTC
16,TRBV7-8,TRBJ2-1,NA,TRBD2,CASSMMGGMAYNEQFF,TGTGCCAGCAGTATGATGGGGGGGATGGCCTACAATGAGCAGTTCTTC
13,TRBV2,TRBJ1-1,NA,TRBD1,CASRGGGNTEAFF,TGTGCCAGCAGAGGAGGGGGCAACACTGAAGCTTTCTTT
15,TRBV11-2,TRBJ2-5,NA,NA,CASSSPRPGRETQYF,TGTGCCAGCTCCTCTCCCAGGCCGGGGAGGGAGACCCAGTACTTC
12,TRBV28,TRBJ1-1,NA,NA,CASSLVRYEAFF,TGTGCCAGCAGTTTAGTCAGGTACGAAGCTTTCTTT
14,TRBV6-5,TRBJ1-1,NA,TRBD1,CASSTTGVWTEAFF,TGTGCCAGCAGCACAACAGGGGTGTGGACTGAAGCTTTCTTT
15,TRBV9,TRBJ2-2,few,NA,CASSVAGVNTGELFF,TGTGCCAGCAGCGTAGCAGGGGTCAACACCGGGGAGCTGTTTTTT
13,TRBV15,TRBJ1-5,few,NA,CATERGSNQPQHF,TGTGCCACAGAGCGGGGGAGCAATCAGCCCCAGCATTTT
20,TRBV6-1,TRBJ1-5,NA,TRBD1,CASSDHLPGQVTTSNQPQHF,TGTGCCAGCAGTGACCATCTTCCGGGACAGGTAACTACGAGCAATCAGCCCCAGCATTTT
14,TRBV6-1,TRBJ1-5,NA,NA,CASSEARALQPQHF,TGTGCCAGCAGTGAAGCGCGGGCGCTCCAGCCCCAGCATTTT
14,TRBV2,TRBJ2-5,NA,TRBD2,CASSEVGREGTQYF,TGTGCCAGCAGTGAAGTCGGGAGGGAAGGGACCCAGTACTTC
14,TRBV6-1,TRBJ1-1,NA,TRBD1,CASSEWTGATEAFF,TGTGCCAGCAGTGAATGGACAGGGGCCACTGAAGCTTTCTTT
14,TRBV21-1,TRBJ2-7,NA,NA,CASSEDSGGYEQYF,TGTGCCAGCAGCGAGGATAGCGGGGGGTACGAGCAGTACTTC
14,TRBV5-4,TRBJ1-1,NA,TRBD1,CASSSQGVNTEAFF,TGTGCCAGCAGTTCACAGGGGGTGAACACTGAAGCTTTCTTT
12,TRBV9,TRBJ2-2,NA,NA,CASSALAGELFF,TGTGCCAGCAGCGCCCTAGCCGGGGAGCTGTTTTTT
14,TRBV7-7,TRBJ2-5,few,NA,CASSLLGSEETQYF,TGTGCCAGCAGCTTACTGGGGAGCGAAGAGACCCAGTACTTC
15,TRBV28,TRBJ1-1,NA,NA,CASKPVGKAGVVAFF,TGTGCCAGCAAGCCGGTGGGGAAAGCAGGGGTCGTTGCTTTCTTT
16,TRBV2,TRBJ1-5,NA,TRBD1,CASRERAGGFNQPQHF,TGTGCCAGCAGGGAAAGGGCAGGGGGTTTCAATCAGCCCCAGCATTTT
14,TRBV5-1,TRBJ2-7,NA,NA,CASSQEQGSYEQYF,TGCGCCAGCAGCCAGGAACAGGGATCCTACGAGCAGTACTTC
13,TRBV30,TRBJ1-2,few,TRBD1,CAWTRTGMYGYTF,TGTGCCTGGACCCGGACAGGGATGTATGGCTACACCTTC
15,TRBV7-6,TRBJ2-5,NA,TRBD1,CASSLEQGVGETQYF,TGTGCCAGCAGCTTAGAACAGGGGGTAGGAGAGACCCAGTACTTC
12,TRBV5-6,TRBJ1-6,NA,NA,CASSKPRTPLHF,TGTGCCAGCAGCAAGCCCAGGACACCCCTCCACTTT
13,TRBV29-1,TRBJ2-3,NA,NA,CSAKLRSTDTQYF,TGCAGCGCCAAACTCAGGAGCACAGATACGCAGTATTTT
14,TRBV27,TRBJ1-6,NA,TRBD1,CASSAGGTNSPLHF,TGTGCCAGCAGTGCAGGGGGAACAAATTCACCCCTCCACTTT
17,TRBV18,TRBJ2-3,NA,TRBD1,CASSPPNGQGEVDTQYF,TGTGCCAGCTCACCACCAAACGGACAGGGGGAGGTGGATACGCAGTATTTT
15,TRBV6-1,TRBJ1-2,NA,NA,CASSEGGGVAYGYTF,TGTGCCAGCAGTGAAGGTGGAGGGGTGGCCTATGGCTACACCTTC
15,TRBV5-1,TRBJ1-1,NA,NA,CASSAVRALNTEAFF,TGCGCCAGCAGCGCCGTGCGGGCATTGAACACTGAAGCTTTCTTT
16,TRBV15,TRBJ2-2,NA,NA,CATSREGLARTGELFF,TGTGCCACCAGCAGAGAAGGGCTAGCGAGGACCGGGGAGCTGTTTTTT
15,TRBV29-1,TRBJ2-1,NA,NA,CSVEEGGFKGNEQFF,TGCAGCGTTGAGGAGGGCGGTTTTAAAGGGAATGAGCAGTTCTTC